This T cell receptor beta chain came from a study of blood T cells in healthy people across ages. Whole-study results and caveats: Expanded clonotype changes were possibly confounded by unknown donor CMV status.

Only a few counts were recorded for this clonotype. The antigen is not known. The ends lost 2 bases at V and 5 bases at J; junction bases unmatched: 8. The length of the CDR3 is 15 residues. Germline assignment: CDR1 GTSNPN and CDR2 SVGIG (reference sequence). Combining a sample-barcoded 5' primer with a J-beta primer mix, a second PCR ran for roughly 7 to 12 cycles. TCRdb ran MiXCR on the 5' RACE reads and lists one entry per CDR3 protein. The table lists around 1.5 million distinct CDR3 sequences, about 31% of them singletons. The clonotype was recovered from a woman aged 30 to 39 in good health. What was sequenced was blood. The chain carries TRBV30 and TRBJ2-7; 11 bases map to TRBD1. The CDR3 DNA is TGTGCCTGGAGTCACGGACAGGGGGCGAGAAACGAGCAGTACTTC. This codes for CAWSHGQGARNEQYF.